The rows below give T cell receptor beta chains drawn from one sample of a study of radiotherapy plus CTLA-4 blockade in lung cancer. The protocol was immunoSEQ multiplex PCR, while the TCRdb copy is restricted to in-frame clones and leaves out a portion. The table lists some 62,000 clones, roughly 77% of them singletons. Sequenced here: peripheral blood, sampled from a patient treated with radiotherapy plus ipilimumab. The receptors were sampled from a human donor with non-small cell lung cancer who had a complete response to radiotherapy plus ipilimumab. The CDR3 runs from the conserved cysteine through the conserved F or W. D genes are given only for firm matches. Not all rows give a size; the values are once, few, many and, for expanded clones, a class.

size,D,V,J,DNA,CDR3
.,.,TRBV5-5,TRBJ2-3,TGTGCCAGCAGCGTACTTGCAGATACGCAGTATTTT,CASSVLADTQYF
.,.,TRBV18,TRBJ1-5,TGTGCCAGCTCACCCTCGACGGGGTTGGATCAGCCCCAGCATTTT,CASSPSTGLDQPQHF
.,.,TRBV11-2,TRBJ1-3,TGTGCCAGCAGCTTAGACCGGCACGTTGGGGGGCCTGGAAACACCATATATTTT,CASSLDRHVGGPGNTIYF
.,TRBD1,TRBV9,TRBJ1-6,TGTGCCAGCAGCGCCGGGACAGGGCCTTCACCCCTCCACTTT,CASSAGTGPSPLHF
.,TRBD1,TRBV7-9,TRBJ1-2,TGTGCCAGCAGCCCAGAGACAGGGGGCCTTAACTATGGCTACACCTTC,CASSPETGGLNYGYTF
few,.,TRBV6-6,TRBJ2-1,TGTGCCAGCAGTACCCTAGGGACCACCTACAATGAGCAGTTCTTC,CASSTLGTTYNEQFF
.,TRBD1,TRBV7-2,TRBJ2-2,TGTGCCAGCAGCCTGGACAGGGGGCTGGACACCGGGGAGCTGTTTTTT,CASSLDRGLDTGELFF
.,.,TRBV30,TRBJ2-3,TGTGCCTGGAGTCGGCAGTCCACAGATACGCAGTATTTT,CAWSRQSTDTQYF
.,TRBD2,TRBV6-1,TRBJ2-4,TGTGCCAGCAGTGAAGCAGGCGGGAGGGCCTCCGTAAGGAACATTCAGTACTTC,CASSEAGGRASVRNIQYF
.,TRBD2,TRBV5-4,TRBJ2-3,TGTGCCAGCAGCTGTTCGAGCGGGGGCACAGATACGCAGTATTTT,CASSCSSGGTDTQYF
.,.,TRBV2,TRBJ1-3,TGTGCCAGCAAGAGGGACAACTCTGGAAACACCATATATTTT,CASKRDNSGNTIYF
few,TRBD1,TRBV7-9,TRBJ1-4,TGTGCCAGCAGCCTAAGGGACAGCGCAACTAATGAAAAACTGTTTTTT,CASSLRDSATNEKLFF
.,.,TRBV4-1,TRBJ1-1,TGCGCCAGCAGCCAAGGGATATTGGGCCGGCTGATGAACACTGAAGCTTTCTTT,CASSQGILGRLMNTEAFF
.,.,TRBV7-7,TRBJ2-5,TGTGCTAGCAGCTTACTGGGGAGTGGAGAGACCCAGTACTTC,CASSLLGSGETQYF
.,TRBD2,TRBV7-2,TRBJ2-1,TGTGCCAGCAGCTTGGGCGGGAGATGGAGTGAGCAGTTCTTC,CASSLGGRWSEQFF
.,.,TRBV27,TRBJ2-3,TGTGCCAGCAGTTCGGGAAATAGCAAGGCAGATACGCAGTATTTT,CASSSGNSKADTQYF